The 12 T cell receptor beta chains below all came from one sample that was sequenced in a study of technical replicates of blood from several donors. Libraries were prepared by immunoSEQ multiplex PCR; TCRdb keeps only in-frame clonotypes and omits some of them. The table includes about 73,000 clones, around 93% detected once. The sequencing input was T cells isolated from PBMCs. These receptors were taken from a human donor in good health.

V gene TRBV7-8 combines with J gene TRBJ2-7, with TRBD2 as a possible D gene (5 bases). The CDR3 totals 14 residues. Trimming pared 1 base from V and 1 base from J, leaving 8 bases between. Per germline, CDR1 SGHVS and CDR2 FQNEAQ. The CDR3 here is CASSLEKRSYEQYF. The CDR3 DNA reads TGTGCCAGCAGCTTAGAGAAGCGGTCCTACGAGCAGTACTTC.

This chain connects TRBV6-1 to TRBJ2-1; 8 nucleotides agree with TRBD2. With V trimmed by 4 bases and J by 7 bases, 15 bases remained unmatched. CDR3 length: 17 residues. Germline V gene lookup returns CDR1 MNHNS and CDR2 SASEGT. CDR3 coding DNA: TGTGCCAGCAGTGGGCTACTAGGGCGGGAGGCTTATAATGAGCAGTTCTTC. Encoded protein: CASSGLLGREAYNEQFF.

V usage is TRBV5-6 and J usage is TRBJ1-5; 10 bases map to TRBD1. The germline gives CDR1 SGHDT, CDR2 YYEEEE. The CDR3 covers 17 residues. V trimming: 4 bases; J trimming: 7 bases; junction bases outside the gene matches: 14. The CDR3 sequence is CASSATGGDGSGQPQHF. The CDR3 bases are TGTGCCAGCAGCGCGACAGGGGGCGATGGTAGCGGCCAGCCCCAGCATTTT.

V and J are TRBV6-1 and TRBJ2-5; TRBD2 matches at 9 bases. The CDR3 has 18 amino acids. Germline V gene data show CDR1 as MNHNS and CDR2 as SASEGT. Germline trimming cut 2 bases from V and 5 bases from J; bases unmatched to any gene: 15. Written as DNA, the CDR3 is TGTGCCAGCAGTGAATGGGCTTTGGTAGCGGGAGTATCCGAGACCCAGTACTTC. It is translated as CASSEWALVAGVSETQYF.

This chain joins TRBV9 and TRBJ1-1; 7 bases agree with TRBD1. The CDR3 is 16 amino acids. With 4 bases clipped from V and 0 bases from J, the junction kept 9 bases outside the gene matches. Germline CDR1 and CDR2: SGDLS and YYNGEE. The CDR3 coding sequence is TGTGCCAGCAGCTTCCATACGGGACAGATGAACACTGAAGCTTTCTTT. Protein sequence: CASSFHTGQMNTEAFF.

The chain carries TRBV29-1 and TRBJ2-2; 10 bases fit TRBD2. Trimming removed 5 bases from V and 0 bases from J; junction bases left unmatched: 6. The CDR3 is 16 amino acids. Germline V gene lookup returns CDR1 SQVTM and CDR2 ANQGSEA. The CDR3 spells CSVPLAGASNTGELFF. CDR3 bases: TGCAGCGTTCCGCTAGCGGGGGCCTCGAACACCGGGGAGCTGTTTTTT.

The rearrangement joins TRBV18 to TRBJ2-1, with D possibly being TRBD1 (6 bases). Germline V gene lookup returns CDR1 KGHSH and CDR2 LQKENI. V shed 5 bases and J shed 5 bases, with 10 bases lying between them. The CDR3 runs to 13 residues. This CDR3 reads CASSTGTNNEQFF. Here the CDR3 DNA reads TGTGCCAGCTCAACCGGGACAAACAATGAGCAGTTCTTC.

The V and J genes are TRBV2 and TRBJ2-3; TRBD2 matches 11 bases. CDR3 size: 15 residues. Germline CDR1 and CDR2: SNHLY and FYNNEI. The trim removed 8 bases at V and 2 bases at J, leaving 6 bases unmatched. CDR3 loop: CASVGTSGSTDTQYF. The CDR3 bases are TGTGCCAGCGTCGGGACTAGCGGATCCACAGATACGCAGTATTTT.

V and J are TRBV5-1 and TRBJ2-3; D possibly corresponds to TRBD1 (6 bases). The CDR3 spans 14 residues. CDR1 and CDR2 from the germline V gene are SGHRS and YFSETQ. V was cut by 7 bases and J by 4 bases, with 16 bases left in between. The CDR3 DNA follows: TGCGCCAGCTCTACTACAGGGTCGGCAGATACGCAGTATTTT. Translation gives CASSTTGSADTQYF.

V is TRBV2 and J is TRBJ1-2; D gene uncertain. CDR3 length equals 14 residues. Trimming stripped 4 bases from V and 3 bases from J, with 12 bases between. Per germline, CDR1 SNHLY and CDR2 FYNNEI. CDR3 DNA: TGTGCCAGCAGTGTGTCCGGAGTTCACTATGGCTACACCTTC. It yields the protein CASSVSGVHYGYTF.

For the CDR3, the DNA is TGCAGCGCGGAAGCTCTAGCGGGGAATGAGCAGTTCTTC. Its translation is CSAEALAGNEQFF. The chain carries TRBV29-1 and TRBJ2-1, with TRBD2 matching 9 bases. Germline values: CDR1 SQVTM, CDR2 ANQGSEA. The V and J ends lost 7 bases and 7 bases, in that order; junction bases with no gene match: 8. The length of the CDR3 is 13 residues.

J is TRBJ1-3 and V is TRBV4-2; D is unclear. The germline V gene encodes CDR1 LGHNA and CDR2 YNFKEQ. Trimming pared 3 bases from V and 0 bases from J, leaving 6 bases between. The CDR3 is made up of 14 amino acids. The CDR3 bases are TGTGCCAGCAGCCAGGAGGGCTCTGGAAACACCATATATTTT. It translates to CASSQEGSGNTIYF.